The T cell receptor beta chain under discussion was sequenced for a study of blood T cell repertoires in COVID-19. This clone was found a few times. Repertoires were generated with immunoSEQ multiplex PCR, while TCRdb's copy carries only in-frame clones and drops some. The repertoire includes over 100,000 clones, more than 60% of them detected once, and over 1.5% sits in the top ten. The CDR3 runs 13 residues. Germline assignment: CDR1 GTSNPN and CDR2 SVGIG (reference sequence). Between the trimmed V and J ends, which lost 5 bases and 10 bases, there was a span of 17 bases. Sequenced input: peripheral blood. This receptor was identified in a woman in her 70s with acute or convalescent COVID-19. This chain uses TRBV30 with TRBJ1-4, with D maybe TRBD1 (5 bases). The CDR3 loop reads CAWETARSGKLFF. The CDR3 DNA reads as TGTGCCTGGGAGACAGCTAGATCGGGAAAACTGTTTTTT. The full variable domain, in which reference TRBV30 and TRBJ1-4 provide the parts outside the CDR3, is SQTIHQWPATLVQPVGSPLSLECTVEGTSNPNLYWYRQAAGRGLQLLFYSVGIGQISSEVPQNLSASRPQDRQFILSSKKLLLSDSGFYLCAWETARSGKLFFGSGTQLSVL.